Listed below are T cell receptor beta chains from one sample, sequenced in a study of regulatory T cells in long-lasting Graves disease. Using its own MiXCR run on the multiplex PCR reads, TCRdb lists one record per CDR3 protein. The sample yields roughly 500,000 distinct CDR3 sequences, about 20% seen once. Sequenced here: peripheral blood mononuclear cells (PBMCs), sampled when the disease was refractory, from a patient treated with antithyroid drugs. The source of these receptors is a female donor with Graves disease. Each CDR3 is given with its conserved first and last residue. D genes are given only for firm matches. Part of the rows lack a size; the others show once, few, many or a class for expanded clones.

len	abundance	v_gene	j_gene	d_gene	CDR3aa	CDR3nt
13	many	TRBV28	TRBJ2-2	.	CASSLIDTGELFF	TGTGCCAGCAGTTTGATTGACACCGGGGAGCTGTTTTTT
12	many	TRBV20-1	TRBJ2-5	TRBD2	CSAGRYQETQYF	TGCAGTGCCGGGAGGTACCAAGAGACCCAGTACTTC
15	once	TRBV28	TRBJ2-3	.	CASSPPTSHTDTQYF	TGTGCCAGCAGTCCCCCGACGAGTCACACAGATACGCAGTATTTT
15	.	TRBV9	TRBJ2-1	.	CASSTANTANSEQFF	TGTGCCAGCAGCACCGCAAATACAGCCAACAGTGAGCAGTTCTTC
15	.	TRBV9	TRBJ1-5	.	CASSVGGTAEQPQHF	TGTGCCAGCAGCGTAGGGGGCACAGCGGAACAGCCCCAGCATTTT
14	many	TRBV6-5	TRBJ2-7	.	CASSYSLRNYEQYF	TGTGCCAGTAGTTACTCTCTGCGGAACTACGAGCAGTACTTC
12	.	TRBV28	TRBJ1-3	.	CASSLKRNTIYF	TGTGCCAGCAGTTTGAAAAGAAACACCATATATTTT
14	.	TRBV28	TRBJ2-4	TRBD1	CASSIQDRGDIQYF	TGTGCCAGCAGTATCCAGGACAGGGGAGACATTCAGTACTTC
15	few	TRBV6-1	TRBJ1-4	.	CASSLLTGTTGKLFF	TGTGCCAGCAGCCTACTCACCGGGACCACGGGAAAACTGTTTTTT
18	.	TRBV28	TRBJ2-1	TRBD2	CASSSRLTAGESLHEQFF	TGTGCCAGCAGTTCCCGTCTCACAGCGGGAGAAAGTTTGCATGAGCAGTTCTTC
13	few	TRBV20-1	TRBJ2-7	TRBD1	CSATLRGLGEQYF	TGCAGTGCTACCCTCAGGGGGCTGGGGGAGCAGTACTTC
14	many	TRBV28	TRBJ1-1	.	CASRNSPMNTEAFF	TGTGCCAGCAGGAACTCCCCTATGAACACTGAAGCTTTCTTT
13	many	TRBV28	TRBJ1-1	.	CASSLQLNTEAFF	TGTGCCAGCAGCCTACAGTTGAACACTGAAGCTTTCTTT
14	few	TRBV11-2	TRBJ1-1	.	CASSFRGTGTEAFF	TGTGCCAGCAGCTTTAGGGGAACGGGCACTGAAGCTTTCTTT
12	few	TRBV20-1	TRBJ2-1	.	CSARGEGREQFF	TGCAGTGCTAGAGGGGAAGGGCGTGAGCAGTTCTTC
12	many	TRBV6-1	TRBJ1-1	.	CASGHRDTEAFF	TGTGCCAGCGGTCACCGGGACACTGAAGCTTTCTTT
13	.	TRBV30	TRBJ2-7	.	CAWSVTVAYEQYF	TGTGCCTGGAGTGTAACGGTAGCCTACGAGCAGTACTTC
16	.	TRBV18	TRBJ2-2	.	CASSPPKGPRTGELFF	TGTGCCAGCTCACCACCAAAGGGCCCGAGGACCGGGGAGCTGTTTTTT
16	few	TRBV24-1	TRBJ1-5	.	CATSDRPTYSNQPQHF	TGTGCCACCAGTGATCGTCCAACTTATAGCAATCAGCCCCAGCATTTT
14	many	TRBV29-1	TRBJ1-1	.	CSVEAGGRREKAFF	TGCAGCGTTGAAGCCGGGGGGCGAAGGGAGAAAGCTTTCTTT
15	.	TRBV2	TRBJ1-1	TRBD1	CASSEETGVVTEAFF	TGTGCCAGCAGTGAAGAGACAGGGGTGGTCACTGAAGCTTTCTTT
14	.	TRBV11-2	TRBJ2-3	TRBD1	CASSPDRATDTQYF	TGTGCCAGCAGCCCCGACAGGGCCACAGATACGCAGTATTTT
9	.	TRBV19	TRBJ1-2	.	CARDYGYTF	TGTGCCAGGGACTATGGCTACACCTTC
14	many	TRBV29-1	TRBJ2-5	.	CSVGLPSTVGTQYF	TGCAGCGTTGGTTTGCCGTCGACAGTTGGGACCCAGTACTTC
10	many	TRBV2	TRBJ1-1	.	CALAGTEAFF	TGTGCCCTAGCAGGGACTGAAGCTTTCTTT
16	many	TRBV3-1	TRBJ2-5	TRBD2	CASSQAGTSGQETQYF	TGTGCCAGCAGCCAAGCTGGGACTAGCGGACAAGAGACCCAGTACTTC
13	.	TRBV3-1	TRBJ1-3	.	CASSQRPGDTIYF	TGTGCCAGCAGCCAAAGGCCTGGTGACACCATATATTTT
14	.	TRBV20-1	TRBJ1-6	TRBD1	CSAPPTGSDSPLHF	TGCAGTGCTCCACCGACAGGGAGTGATTCACCCCTCCACTTT
15	many	TRBV7-2	TRBJ2-2	TRBD1	CASSKGQGIGGELFF	TGTGCCAGCAGCAAAGGACAGGGAATAGGCGGGGAGCTGTTTTTT
13	many	TRBV29-1	TRBJ2-5	.	CSVARGPRETQYF	TGCAGCGTCGCCCGGGGTCCGAGGGAGACCCAGTACTTC
13	many	TRBV28	TRBJ2-7	.	CASSFPEVYEQYF	TGTGCCAGCAGTTTTCCGGAAGTTTACGAGCAGTACTTC